This T cell receptor beta chain was captured by sequencing in a study of T cells in Graves' hyperthyroidism and ophthalmopathy. It was at first hyperthyroidism diagnosis, before any ophthalmopathy symptoms, that the blood sample was taken. Extraction of PBMCs used approximately 10 ml of fresh peripheral blood. This clonotype was recorded at least ten times. The investigators amplified TCR beta CDR3 regions from RNA transcripts. Primed by the HTBI set, a first-round RT-PCR was run on the TCR CDR3. MiXCR was run by TCRdb on the multiplex PCR reads, yielding one entry per CDR3 protein. The data contain approximately 270,000 distinct CDR3 sequences, 13% to 15% of them singletons. CDR1 is MNHEY, CDR2 SMNVEV, per germline (reference sequence). This CDR3 is 15 amino acids long. The V gene end was trimmed by 3 bases and the J gene end by 0 bases; junction bases not matched to a gene: 4.

The sequencing sample was made of blood. The chain recombines TRBV27 with TRBJ1-1, with 7 bases matching TRBD1. This TCR was sampled from a woman in her thirties or forties with Graves' hyperthyroidism that later progressed to Graves' ophthalmopathy. Here the CDR3 reads CASSFWGQLNTEAFF. The DNA of the CDR3 is TGTGCCAGCAGTTTTTGGGGACAGCTGAACACTGAAGCTTTCTTT.